This T cell receptor beta chain comes out of a study of CD8 T cells in Susac syndrome. Reverse transcription of roughly 0.45 to 1 ug RNA was performed with random hexamers. With immunoSEQ multiplex PCR, TCR beta CDR3 was amplified across 54 Vbeta and 13 Jbeta. TCRdb analysed the immunoSEQ multiplex PCR reads with MiXCR anew, one entry per CDR3 protein. Seen here are approximately 180,000 distinct CDR3 sequences, under 97% observed once, and the top ten hold roughly 0.095%. This CDR3 spans 16 amino acids. The V and J ends lost 3 bases and 1 base respectively, with 14 bases between them. CDR1 and CDR2 (germline): LNHNV, YYDKDF (reference sequence).

Sequenced: CD4+ T cells from PBMCs. This chain uses TRBV15 with TRBJ2-3, with D possibly TRBD1 on 6 matching bases. The sequence came from a human donor with multiple sclerosis. The CDR3 coding sequence is TGTGCCACCAGCAGCCTCCAGGGGTTCGGCACAGATACGCAGTATTTT. It encodes CATSSLQGFGTDTQYF.